A selection of T cell receptor beta chains follows, all from one sample in a study of blood T cell repertoires in COVID-19. The method was immunoSEQ multiplex PCR; TCRdb's version includes in-frame clones alone and lacks a portion of them. This sample has 300,000 to 400,000 clones; almost 90% occur once, and the top ten carry about 7%. The sample comprised peripheral blood. The receptors originated from a woman aged 70-85 years with COVID-19, enrolled during active disease. The CDR3 runs from the conserved cysteine through the conserved F or W. The D gene is left open where the match is weak. Rows may omit the clone size; those that give it use once, few, many or a size class.

size	J	V	D	DNA	CDR3
NA	TRBJ1-5	TRBV6-2/TRBV6-3	NA	TGTGCCAGCAGTTACGGCAGGAAGGATGGGCAGCCCCAGCATTTT	CASSYGRKDGQPQHF
few	TRBJ1-1	TRBV7-9	NA	TGTGCCAGCAGCCTTACTAGAGGGAACACTGAAGCTTTCTTT	CASSLTRGNTEAFF
NA	TRBJ2-3	TRBV4-3	TRBD1	TGCGCCAGCAGCCGAGACAGGGGTAATACGCAGTATTTT	CASSRDRGNTQYF
once	TRBJ2-1	TRBV10-3	TRBD2	TGTGCCATCAGTGAGTCGGGCGGGGGGACCTTATACAATGAGCAGTTCTTC	CAISESGGGTLYNEQFF
NA	TRBJ1-3	TRBV7-8	NA	TGTGCCAGCAGCTTAGTCGGGGTAACTGGAAACACCATATATTTT	CASSLVGVTGNTIYF
NA	TRBJ2-3	TRBV9	NA	TGTGCCAGCAGCACCCGCCCAAGCGCCACAGATACGCAGTATTTT	CASSTRPSATDTQYF
NA	TRBJ1-2	TRBV7-6	TRBD1	TGTGCCAGCAGCTTATCTTGGGCCAGGGGGCAATATGGCTACACCTTC	CASSLSWARGQYGYTF
NA	TRBJ2-3	TRBV7-9	TRBD2	TGTGCCAGCAGCAATAGCGGGGGGCAACAGTATTTT	CASSNSGGQQYF
NA	TRBJ1-3	TRBV2	NA	TGTGCCAGCAGTGTTCAGTCGGGAAACACCATATATTTT	CASSVQSGNTIYF
NA	TRBJ1-5	TRBV18	NA	TGTGCCAGCTCCCAAACCACAGGTTCCGATAGCAATCAGCCCCAGCATTTT	CASSQTTGSDSNQPQHF
NA	TRBJ1-5	TRBV10-3	NA	TGTGCCATCAGTGAGTCCCCCGACAGTAATCAGCCCCAGCATTTT	CAISESPDSNQPQHF
NA	TRBJ2-7	TRBV30	TRBD2	TGTGCCTGGAGTGGGGGGGGACCCTACGAGCAGTACTTC	CAWSGGGPYEQYF
NA	TRBJ2-2	TRBV9	NA	TGTGCCAGCAGCGGCGGGACCGGGGAGCTGTTTTTT	CASSGGTGELFF
NA	TRBJ2-1	TRBV6-5	TRBD1	TGTGCCAGCAGTTTCAGCAGGGGGAATGAGCAGTTCTTC	CASSFSRGNEQFF
NA	TRBJ1-4	TRBV18	NA	TGTGCCAGCTCACCCGATATGGGGCAAGAAAAACTGTTTTTT	CASSPDMGQEKLFF
NA	TRBJ1-1	TRBV28	NA	TGTGCCAGCAGGAGACAGGTAAACACTGAAGCTTTCTTT	CASRRQVNTEAFF
NA	TRBJ2-7	TRBV12-3/TRBV12-4	NA	TGTGCCAGCGGCAGGGGAAGCTACGAGCAGTACTTC	CASGRGSYEQYF
once	TRBJ1-2	TRBV2	NA	TGTGCCAGCACCAGGACTCAGAGTAACACCTTC	CASTRTQSNTF